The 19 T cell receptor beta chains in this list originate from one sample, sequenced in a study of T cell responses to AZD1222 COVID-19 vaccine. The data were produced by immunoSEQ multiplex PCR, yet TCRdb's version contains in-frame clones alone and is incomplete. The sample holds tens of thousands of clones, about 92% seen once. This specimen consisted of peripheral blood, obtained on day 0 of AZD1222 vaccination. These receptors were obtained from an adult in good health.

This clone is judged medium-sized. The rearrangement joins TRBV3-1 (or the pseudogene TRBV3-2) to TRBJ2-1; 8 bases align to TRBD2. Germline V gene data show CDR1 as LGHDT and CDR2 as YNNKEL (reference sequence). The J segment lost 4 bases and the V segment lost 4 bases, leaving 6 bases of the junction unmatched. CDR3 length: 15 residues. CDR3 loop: CASSPSRGAYNEQFF. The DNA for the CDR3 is TGTGCCAGCAGCCCTTCGCGGGGGGCTTACAATGAGCAGTTCTTC.

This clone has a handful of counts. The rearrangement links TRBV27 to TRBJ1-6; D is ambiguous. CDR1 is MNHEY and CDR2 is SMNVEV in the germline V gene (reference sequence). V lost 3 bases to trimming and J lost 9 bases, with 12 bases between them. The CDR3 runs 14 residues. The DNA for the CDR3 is TGTGCCAGCAGTTTGAAACAGCATTTTTCACCCCTCCACTTT. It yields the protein CASSLKQHFSPLHF.

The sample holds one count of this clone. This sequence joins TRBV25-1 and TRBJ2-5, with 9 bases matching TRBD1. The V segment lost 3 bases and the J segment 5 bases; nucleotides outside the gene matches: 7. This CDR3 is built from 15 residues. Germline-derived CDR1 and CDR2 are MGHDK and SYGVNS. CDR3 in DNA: TGTGCCAGCAGTGACGACAGGGGGGGGAAGGAGACCCAGTACTTC. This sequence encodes CASSDDRGGKETQYF.

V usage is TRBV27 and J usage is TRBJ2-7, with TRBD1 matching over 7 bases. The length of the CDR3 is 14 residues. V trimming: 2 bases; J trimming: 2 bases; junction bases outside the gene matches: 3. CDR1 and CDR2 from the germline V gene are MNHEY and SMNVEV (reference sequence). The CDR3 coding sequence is TGTGCCAGCAGTTTACAGGGACAGACCTACGAGCAGTACTTC. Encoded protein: CASSLQGQTYEQYF.

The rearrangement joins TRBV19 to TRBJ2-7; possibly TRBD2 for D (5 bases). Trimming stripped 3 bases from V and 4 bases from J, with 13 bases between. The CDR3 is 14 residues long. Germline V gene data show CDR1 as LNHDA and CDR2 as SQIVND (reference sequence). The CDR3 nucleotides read TGTGCCAGTAGTATTTACGGCCGGGATTACGAGCAGTACTTC. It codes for CASSIYGRDYEQYF. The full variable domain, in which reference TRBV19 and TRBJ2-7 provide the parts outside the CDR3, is DGGITQSPKYLFRKEGQNVTLSCEQNLNHDAMYWYRQDPGQGLRLIYYSQIVNDFQKGDIAEGYSVSREKKESFPLTVTSAQKNPTAFYLCASSIYGRDYEQYFGPGTRLTVT.

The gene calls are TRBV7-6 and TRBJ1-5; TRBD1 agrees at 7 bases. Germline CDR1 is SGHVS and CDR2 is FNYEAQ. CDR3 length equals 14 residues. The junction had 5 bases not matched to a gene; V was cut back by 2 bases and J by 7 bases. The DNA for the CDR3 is TGTGCCAGCAGCTTAAGACAGGGCCGCCAGCCCCAGCATTTT. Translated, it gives CASSLRQGRQPQHF.

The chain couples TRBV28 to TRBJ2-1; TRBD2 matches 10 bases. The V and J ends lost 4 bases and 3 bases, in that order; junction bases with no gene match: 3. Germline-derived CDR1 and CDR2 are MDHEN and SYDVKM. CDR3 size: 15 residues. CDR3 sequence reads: CASSSAGGSYNEQFF. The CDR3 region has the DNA TGTGCCAGCAGTTCAGCGGGAGGGAGCTACAATGAGCAGTTCTTC.

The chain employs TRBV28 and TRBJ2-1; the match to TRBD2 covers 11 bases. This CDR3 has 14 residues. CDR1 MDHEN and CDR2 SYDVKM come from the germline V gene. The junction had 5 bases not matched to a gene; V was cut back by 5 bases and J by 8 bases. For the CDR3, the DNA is TGTGCCAGCAGTCCTAGCGGGAGGCGGGATGAGCAGTTCTTC. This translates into CASSPSGRRDEQFF. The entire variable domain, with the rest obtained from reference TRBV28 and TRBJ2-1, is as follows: DVKVTQSSRYLVKRTGEKVFLECVQDMDHENMFWYRQDPGLGLRLIYFSYDVKMKEKGDIPEGYSVSREKKERFSLILESASTNQTSMYLCASSPSGRRDEQFFGPGTRLTVL.

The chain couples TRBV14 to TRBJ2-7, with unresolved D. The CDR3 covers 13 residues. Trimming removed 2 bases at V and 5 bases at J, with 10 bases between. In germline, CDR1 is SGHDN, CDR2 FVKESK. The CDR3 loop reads CASSQNARDEQYF. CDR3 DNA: TGTGCCAGCAGCCAAAACGCTAGGGACGAGCAGTACTTC.

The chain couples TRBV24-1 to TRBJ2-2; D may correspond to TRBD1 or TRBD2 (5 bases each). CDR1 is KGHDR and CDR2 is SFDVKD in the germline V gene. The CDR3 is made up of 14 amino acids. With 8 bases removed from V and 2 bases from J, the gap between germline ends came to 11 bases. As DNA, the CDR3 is TGTGCCACCAAGTCCGGGGCTAACACCGGGGAGCTGTTTTTT. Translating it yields CATKSGANTGELFF.

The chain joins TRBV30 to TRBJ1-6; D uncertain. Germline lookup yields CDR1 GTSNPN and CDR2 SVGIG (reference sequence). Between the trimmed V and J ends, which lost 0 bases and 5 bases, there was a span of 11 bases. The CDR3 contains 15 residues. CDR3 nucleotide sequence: TGTGCCTGGAGTGTACAGAGTCTGAATAATTCACCCCTCCACTTT. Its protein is CAWSVQSLNNSPLHF.

CDR3: CASSLTGNYEQYF. In nucleotides, the CDR3 is TGCGCCAGCAGCTTGACGGGGAACTACGAGCAGTACTTC. The rearrangement links TRBV5-1 to TRBJ2-7; D is perhaps TRBD2 (5 bases). Germline loops: CDR1 SGHRS, CDR2 YFSETQ. The CDR3 spans 13 residues. Trimming pared 1 base from V and 3 bases from J, leaving 8 bases between.

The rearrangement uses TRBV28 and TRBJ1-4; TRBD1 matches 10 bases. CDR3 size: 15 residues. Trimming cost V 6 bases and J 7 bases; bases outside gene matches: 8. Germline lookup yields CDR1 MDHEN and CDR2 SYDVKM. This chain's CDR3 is CASSSLGTGVEKLFF. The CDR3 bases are TGTGCCAGCAGCTCCCTCGGGACAGGGGTTGAAAAACTGTTTTTT.

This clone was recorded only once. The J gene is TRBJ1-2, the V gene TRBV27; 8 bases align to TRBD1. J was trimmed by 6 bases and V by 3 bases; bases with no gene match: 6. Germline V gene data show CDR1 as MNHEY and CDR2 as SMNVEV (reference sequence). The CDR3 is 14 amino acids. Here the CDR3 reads CASSLLDRGHGYTF. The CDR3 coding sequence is TGTGCCAGCAGTTTGCTTGACAGGGGTCATGGCTACACCTTC.

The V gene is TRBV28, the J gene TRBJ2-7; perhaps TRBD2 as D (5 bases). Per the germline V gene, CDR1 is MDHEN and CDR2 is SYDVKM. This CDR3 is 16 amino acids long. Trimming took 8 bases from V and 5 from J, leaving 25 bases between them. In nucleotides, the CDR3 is TGTGCCAGCGGAGGAGAGGCTACGGGTAGAATTCACGAGCAGTACTTC. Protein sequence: CASGGEATGRIHEQYF.

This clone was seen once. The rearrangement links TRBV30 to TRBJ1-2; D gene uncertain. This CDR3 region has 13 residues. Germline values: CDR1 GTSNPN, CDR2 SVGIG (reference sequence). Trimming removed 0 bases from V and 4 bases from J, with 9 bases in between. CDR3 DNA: TGTGCCTGGAGTGTCCCTGCCACCTATGGCTACACCTTC. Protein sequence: CAWSVPATYGYTF.

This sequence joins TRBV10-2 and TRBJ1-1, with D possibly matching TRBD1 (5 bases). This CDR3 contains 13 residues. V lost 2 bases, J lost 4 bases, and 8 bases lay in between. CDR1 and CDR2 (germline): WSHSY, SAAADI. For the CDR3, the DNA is TGCGCCAGCAGTGAGCAGGGTAGCACTGAAGCTTTCTTT. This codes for CASSEQGSTEAFF.

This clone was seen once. CDR3: CASSLWSGSSYNSPLHF. DNA of the CDR3: TGTGCCAGCAGTTTATGGTCAGGTAGCTCCTATAATTCACCCCTCCACTTT. The gene calls are TRBV28 and TRBJ1-6; D remains unclear. This CDR3 comprises 17 residues. The germline V gene encodes CDR1 MDHEN and CDR2 SYDVKM. V was pared by 0 bases and J by 0 bases, with 9 bases between. The complete variable domain, with remaining parts taken from reference TRBV28 and TRBJ1-6, reads DVKVTQSSRYLVKRTGEKVFLECVQDMDHENMFWYRQDPGLGLRLIYFSYDVKMKEKGDIPEGYSVSREKKERFSLILESASTNQTSMYLCASSLWSGSSYNSPLHFGNGTRLTVT.

The CDR3 DNA reads as TGCAGCGTTGGAGGCTCTGGAAACACCATATATTTT. Protein product: CSVGGSGNTIYF. V gene TRBV29-1 combines with J gene TRBJ1-3; D gene uncertain. This CDR3 contains 12 residues. V was pared by 4 bases and J by 0 bases, with 4 bases between. The germline CDR1 and CDR2 sequences are SQVTM and ANQGSEA.